The 25 T cell receptor beta chains below all came from one sample that was sequenced in a study of blood T cell repertoires in COVID-19 (dated by TCRdb to about 2020). The library came from the immunoSEQ multiplex PCR assay. The source is immuneACCESS, and TCRdb retained only in-frame sequences with V and J called. Part of the clones is not carried over; for the studies checked, unresolved V genes explain less than half of this, and the remainder is unexplained. This sample lists about 410,000 clones; 90% were detected once. More than 0.55% of the sample belongs to the ten largest clones. The material sequenced was PBMCs or T cells enriched from blood (not recorded which). The source of these receptors is a man between 18 and 35 years old who had recovered from COVID-19.

This chain links TRBV5-1 with TRBJ2-3; D remains ambiguous. With 2 bases removed from V and 0 bases from J, the gap between germline ends came to 10 bases. CDR1 is SGHRS, CDR2 YFSETQ, per germline. The CDR3 sequence is 15 residues long. Written as DNA, the CDR3 is TGCGCCAGCAGCTTCGAAGGAGCTAGCACAGATACGCAGTATTTT. Translated, it gives CASSFEGASTDTQYF.

The chain recombines TRBV27 with TRBJ2-3, with 10 bases aligning to TRBD2. Per the germline V gene, CDR1 is MNHEY and CDR2 is SMNVEV (reference sequence). The CDR3 runs 15 residues. The V gene end was trimmed by 6 bases and the J gene end by 5 bases; junction bases not matched to a gene: 8. The CDR3 nucleotides read TGTGCCAGCAGACTACTAGCGGGAAGACTAGATACGCAGTATTTT. Translating it yields CASRLLAGRLDTQYF.

The CDR3 protein is CSVARQENYGYTF. The CDR3, as DNA: TGCAGCGTTGCAAGGCAGGAAAACTATGGCTACACCTTC. The rearrangement uses TRBV29-1 and TRBJ1-2; D gene ambiguous. The CDR3 covers 13 residues. Trimming pared 4 bases from V and 2 bases from J, leaving 11 bases between. In germline, CDR1 is SQVTM, CDR2 ANQGSEA.

Of note for this clone: Different DNA sequences within this sample yield the same CDR3. The chain has TRBV18 and TRBJ2-2; 7 nucleotides line up with TRBD2. Germline V gene data show CDR1 as KGHSH and CDR2 as LQKENI. This CDR3 spans 14 amino acids. The trim removed 3 bases at V and 3 bases at J, leaving 1 base unmatched. The CDR3 DNA sequence: TGTGCCAGCTCACCGGGGAGGGACACCGGGGAGCTGTTTTTT. This sequence encodes CASSPGRDTGELFF.

This chain uses TRBV11-2 with TRBJ2-7, with D possibly being TRBD1 (5 bases). This CDR3 contains 14 residues. CDR1 and CDR2 (germline): SGHAT, FQNNGV. V was pared by 0 bases and J by 6 bases, with 12 bases between. Here the CDR3 reads CASSLDNWGGEQYF. Written as DNA, the CDR3 is TGTGCCAGCAGCTTAGACAACTGGGGCGGCGAGCAGTACTTC.

The chain combines TRBV11-2 with TRBJ1-4; tentative D call: TRBD1 (6 bases). The CDR3 contains 14 residues. With 5 bases removed from V and 7 bases from J, the gap between germline ends came to 14 bases. Germline loops: CDR1 SGHAT, CDR2 FQNNGV. CDR3 protein: CASSLGGYGEKLFF. DNA of the CDR3: TGTGCCAGCAGCCTTGGGGGCTACGGTGAAAAACTGTTTTTT.

V gene TRBV6-5 combines with J gene TRBJ2-7; perhaps TRBD1 as D (5 bases). The CDR3 sequence is 12 residues long. Deletions cut 6 bases from V and 3 bases from J, with 9 bases between. From germline, CDR1 is MNHEY and CDR2 SVGAGI. Written as DNA, the CDR3 is TGTGCCAGCAGGGGGCCTAACTACGAGCAGTACTTC. It codes for CASRGPNYEQYF.

Only one count was recorded for this clone. The chain couples TRBV7-9 to TRBJ1-2, with a weak D call TRBD1 (5 bases). The CDR3 is 15 amino acids. V was clipped by 5 bases and J by 2 bases, with 15 bases between them. Per the germline V gene, CDR1 is SEHNR and CDR2 is FQNEAQ (reference sequence). The CDR3 sequence is CASSHPTAVNYGYTF. In DNA form, the CDR3 reads TGTGCCAGCAGCCACCCGACAGCCGTCAACTATGGCTACACCTTC.

The chain joins TRBV10-3 to TRBJ1-6, with 10 nucleotides matching TRBD1. The CDR3 has 15 amino acids. Looked up from germline, CDR1 is ENHRY and CDR2 is SYGVKD. V lost 4 bases, J lost 9 bases, and 6 bases stayed unmatched. CDR3 in amino acids: CAISGGTGVGSPLHF. CDR3 DNA: TGTGCCATCAGTGGTGGGACAGGGGTTGGTTCACCCCTCCACTTT.

The genes are TRBV5-6 and TRBJ1-1; D is uncertain. The CDR3 contains 14 residues. Per the germline V gene, CDR1 is SGHDT and CDR2 is YYEEEE. The V and J ends lost 1 base and 8 bases respectively, with 15 bases between them. The CDR3 DNA sequence: TGTGCCAGCAGCTTGTTGGCCCAATATAGCGAAGCTTTCTTT. Its translation is CASSLLAQYSEAFF.

The genes are TRBV9 and TRBJ1-1, with D unresolved. V lost 4 bases and J lost 0, with 13 bases in between. The CDR3 contains 15 residues. Germline lookup yields CDR1 SGDLS and CDR2 YYNGEE. The chain's CDR3 is CASSSRGSMNTEAFF. CDR3 bases: TGTGCCAGCAGCTCGCGCGGGAGCATGAACACTGAAGCTTTCTTT. Full variable domain (missing parts from reference TRBV9 and TRBJ1-1): DSGVTQTPKHLITATGQRVTLRCSPRSGDLSVYWYQQSLDQGLQFLIQYYNGEERAKGNILERFSAQQFPDLHSELNLSSLELGDSALYFCASSSRGSMNTEAFFGQGTRLTVV.

The genes are TRBV15 and TRBJ2-3; 15 nucleotides align to TRBD2. Trimming cost V 4 bases and J 8 bases; bases outside gene matches: 7. The CDR3 length is 16 residues. The germline V gene has CDR1 LNHNV and CDR2 YYDKDF (reference sequence). The CDR3: CATSTWTSGGAGTQYF. CDR3 bases: TGTGCCACCAGCACCTGGACTAGCGGGGGGGCGGGTACGCAGTATTTT.

V gene TRBV5-4 combines with J gene TRBJ2-5; 10 bases line up with TRBD1. CDR3 length equals 16 residues. Unmatched junction bases numbered 2, after V lost 0 bases and J lost 0 bases. Per germline, CDR1 SGHNT and CDR2 YYREEE (reference sequence). CDR3 residues: CASSLAGTGDQETQYF. The CDR3 DNA sequence: TGTGCCAGCAGCTTGGCCGGGACAGGGGACCAAGAGACCCAGTACTTC.

The rearrangement links TRBV7-9 to TRBJ2-1; tentatively, D is TRBD1 (5 bases). Germline lookup yields CDR1 SEHNR and CDR2 FQNEAQ (reference sequence). The V end was cut by 3 bases, the J end by 0 bases, with 9 bases between. This CDR3 has 15 amino acids. The CDR3 DNA follows: TGTGCCAGCAGCTTTCGACAGAGCTCCTACAATGAGCAGTTCTTC. This encodes CASSFRQSSYNEQFF. The whole variable domain, remainder taken from reference TRBV7-9 and TRBJ2-1, is DTGVSQNPRHKITKRGQNVTFRCDPISEHNRLYWYRQTLGQGPEFLTYFQNEAQLEKSRLLSDRFSAERPKGSFSTLEIQRTEQGDSAMYLCASSFRQSSYNEQFFGPGTRLTVL.

This clone was found once. The V gene is TRBV6-7, the J gene TRBJ1-6; TRBD1 agrees at 10 bases. TRBV6-7 counts as an open reading frame of uncertain function. The CDR3 has 17 amino acids. The V segment lost 5 bases and the J segment 7 bases; nucleotides outside the gene matches: 11. In nucleotides, the CDR3 is TGTGCCAGCAGTGGACCGGGACAGGGGAAAGGAAATTCACCCCTCCACTTT. Residues: CASSGPGQGKGNSPLHF.

The CDR3 nucleotides are TGTGCCAGTAGTATAGTGGCCCGACTAGCGGGAGACACAGATACGCAGTATTTT. Its protein product is CASSIVARLAGDTDTQYF. The V call is TRBV19, the J call TRBJ2-3; TRBD2 agrees at 12 bases. The germline V gene encodes CDR1 LNHDA and CDR2 SQIVND (reference sequence). This CDR3 is built from 18 residues. V was clipped by 1 base and J by 2 bases; unmatched bases: 7. Together with reference TRBV19 and TRBJ2-3, the CDR3 gives the full variable domain: DGGITQSPKYLFRKEGQNVTLSCEQNLNHDAMYWYRQDPGQGLRLIYYSQIVNDFQKGDIAEGYSVSREKKESFPLTVTSAQKNPTAFYLCASSIVARLAGDTDTQYFGPGTRLTVL.

The V gene is TRBV11-3, the J gene TRBJ2-2, with D possibly being TRBD1 (5 bases). The CDR3 length is 16 residues. Germline V CDR1 and CDR2: SGHNT, YENEEA. Trimming stripped 1 base from V and 3 bases from J, with 12 bases between. CDR3 residues: CASSLAAGWDTGELFF. The CDR3 DNA follows: TGTGCCAGCAGCTTAGCGGCAGGGTGGGACACCGGGGAGCTGTTTTTT.

V is TRBV19 and J is TRBJ2-7, with D perhaps TRBD2 (6 bases). CDR1 is LNHDA and CDR2 is SQIVND in the germline V gene (reference sequence). The CDR3 loop spans 17 amino acids. V dropped 2 bases and J dropped 0 bases, with 17 bases sitting between them. This chain's CDR3 is CASSIRFTGRSSYEQYF. In nucleotides, the CDR3 is TGTGCCAGTAGTATAAGATTTACCGGGAGAAGCTCCTACGAGCAGTACTTC.

This chain joins TRBV12-3 or TRBV12-4 and TRBJ1-2, with 7 nucleotides matching TRBD1. This CDR3 is 12 amino acids long. V lost 5 bases and J lost 8; bases outside the gene matches: 5. The CDR3 reads CASSGQVPGYTF. In nucleotides, the CDR3 is TGTGCCAGCAGTGGACAGGTTCCCGGCTACACCTTC.

The chain combines TRBV29-1 with TRBJ2-2; 8 positions agree with TRBD2. Germline V gene sequence: CDR1 SQVTM, CDR2 ANQGSEA. The length of the CDR3 is 15 residues. The V and J ends lost 3 bases and 1 base, in that order; junction bases with no gene match: 4. The chain's CDR3 is CSVDGTSGNTGELFF. The CDR3 bases are TGCAGCGTTGATGGTACTAGCGGGAACACCGGGGAGCTGTTTTTT.

This chain joins TRBV27 and TRBJ2-1; weak D call: TRBD1 (5 bases). Deletions cut 6 bases from V and 7 bases from J, with 19 bases between. The length of the CDR3 is 15 residues. The germline V gene encodes CDR1 MNHEY and CDR2 SMNVEV (reference sequence). The CDR3 bases are TGTGCCAGCAGCACTACAGGCTCTATCGTGAATGAGCAGTTCTTC. As protein: CASSTTGSIVNEQFF.

This chain links TRBV20-1 with TRBJ2-1; TRBD2 matches at 9 bases. V lost 3 bases, J lost 9 bases, and 9 bases stayed unmatched. Germline V gene sequence: CDR1 DFQATT, CDR2 SNEGSKA (reference sequence). The CDR3 is made up of 14 amino acids. The CDR3 sequence: CSASIGGGASEQFF. CDR3 in DNA: TGCAGTGCTAGTATTGGCGGGGGGGCCAGTGAGCAGTTCTTC.

This chain links TRBV9 with TRBJ1-5, with a tentative D call TRBD1 (6 bases). Trimming shortened V by 4 bases and J by 6 bases, and 14 bases separated the two germline ends. Germline V lookup: CDR1 SGDLS, CDR2 YYNGEE. The CDR3 length is 14 residues. The CDR3 loop is CASSRDTMFQPQHF. For the CDR3, the DNA is TGTGCCAGCAGCCGGGACACTATGTTTCAGCCCCAGCATTTT. The whole variable domain, filled in from reference TRBV9 and TRBJ1-5, reads DSGVTQTPKHLITATGQRVTLRCSPRSGDLSVYWYQQSLDQGLQFLIQYYNGEERAKGNILERFSAQQFPDLHSELNLSSLELGDSALYFCASSRDTMFQPQHFGDGTRLSIL.

The genes are TRBV18 and TRBJ1-1; possible D gene TRBD1, 5 bases. CDR3 length: 13 residues. Trimming removed 6 bases from V and 1 base from J, with 9 bases in between. Germline V gene lookup returns CDR1 KGHSH and CDR2 LQKENI. CDR3 sequence (DNA): TGTGCCAGCTCCTACGGACAGAACACTGAAGCTTTCTTT. Translated, it gives CASSYGQNTEAFF.

CDR3 bases: TGTGCCAGCAGCGCGTATCCTGGAGAAGTTCAGCCCCAGCATTTT. As protein: CASSAYPGEVQPQHF. The gene calls are TRBV7-2 and TRBJ1-5; D is unclear. The CDR3 consists of 15 residues. Germline lookup yields CDR1 SGHTA and CDR2 FQGNSA. V lost 5 bases to trimming and J lost 6 bases, with 17 bases between them.